These T cell receptor beta chains were read from a single sample in a study of cytomegalovirus exposure and HLA in healthy donors. Sequencing was performed with immunoSEQ multiplex PCR; in TCRdb, only in-frame clones are kept and a portion is missing. The sample records some 130,000 clones, 80% to 85% being singletons. Sequencing input: PBMCs. The receptors were sampled from a boy younger than 18 in good health and CMV-seronegative. Both conserved end residues are part of each CDR3. D genes are given only for firm matches. Size values are once, few and many counts, or a class for expanded clones, and some rows have none.

CASSPRWAGNTGELFF,TGTGCCAGCAGCCCCAGATGGGCCGGGAACACCGGGGAGCTGTTTTTT,-,TRBJ2-2,16,TRBV11-3,-
CASSLRPSLAGSNEQFF,TGTGCCAGCAGCTTACGGCCCAGCCTAGCGGGATCCAATGAGCAGTTCTTC,TRBD2,TRBJ2-1,17,TRBV7-8,-
CASSVAAVAVSYEQYF,TGTGCCAGCAGCGTCGCGGCAGTAGCGGTAAGCTACGAGCAGTACTTC,-,TRBJ2-7,16,TRBV9,-
CASSSLLAGMDTQYF,TGTGCCAGCAGCTCCCTACTAGCGGGAATGGATACGCAGTATTTT,TRBD2,TRBJ2-3,15,TRBV5-4,-
CASSHDRDRNTGELFF,TGTGCCAGCAGCCACGACCGGGACAGGAACACCGGGGAGCTGTTTTTT,TRBD1,TRBJ2-2,16,TRBV7-9,-
CASSPRGVVGELFF,TGTGCCAGCAGTCCCCGGGGGGTTGTCGGGGAGCTGTTTTTT,TRBD2,TRBJ2-2,14,TRBV6-5,-
CASQPGQLMNTGELFF,TGTGCCAGTCAACCGGGACAGCTTATGAACACCGGGGAGCTGTTTTTT,TRBD1,TRBJ2-2,16,TRBV6-6,-
CASSLGRGTGGLNTEAFF,TGCGCCAGCAGCTTGGGGCGTGGGACAGGGGGCCTGAACACTGAAGCTTTCTTT,TRBD1,TRBJ1-1,18,TRBV5-1,-
CASPSGPYEQYF,TGCGCCAGCCCTAGCGGCCCCTACGAGCAGTACTTC,TRBD2,TRBJ2-7,12,TRBV4-1,-
CASLGEGGELFF,TGTGCCAGCCTAGGGGAGGGCGGGGAGCTGTTTTTT,TRBD2,TRBJ2-2,12,TRBV2,-
CASSLNRVGEQYF,TGTGCCAGTAGCCTCAACAGGGTTGGCGAGCAGTACTTC,-,TRBJ2-7,13,TRBV19,-
CASSQVASDNSYEQYF,TGCGCCAGCAGCCAAGTGGCTAGCGACAACTCCTACGAGCAGTACTTC,-,TRBJ2-7,16,TRBV4-1,-
CASSSSGGEQYF,TGTGCCAGCAGCTCTTCCGGCGGCGAGCAGTACTTC,-,TRBJ2-7,12,TRBV11-3,once
CASSGGTSGSYEQYF,TGTGCCAGCAGCGGGGGGACTAGCGGTTCCTACGAGCAGTACTTC,TRBD2,TRBJ2-7,15,TRBV11-2,-
CASSSLTSGSGETQYF,TGCGCCAGCAGCTCCTTGACTAGCGGGAGTGGCGAGACCCAGTACTTC,TRBD2,TRBJ2-5,16,TRBV5-1,-
CAWSARGGGKLFF,TGTGCCTGGAGTGCAAGGGGGGGAGGAAAACTGTTTTTT,-,TRBJ1-4,13,TRBV30,-
CASSQAVERETQYF,TGCGCCAGCAGCCAAGCGGTCGAGCGGGAGACCCAGTACTTC,-,TRBJ2-5,14,TRBV4-3,-
CASSIAQGKGYTF,TGTGCCAGTAGTATAGCACAGGGTAAGGGCTACACCTTC,-,TRBJ1-2,13,TRBV19,-
CASSFGTGYGYTF,TGCGCCAGCAGCTTCGGGACAGGGTATGGCTACACCTTC,TRBD1,TRBJ1-2,13,TRBV5-1,-
CASSQQGGLTDTQYF,TGTGCCAGCAGCCAACAGGGGGGACTTACAGATACGCAGTATTTT,TRBD1,TRBJ2-3,15,TRBV6-5,-
CASSQGPFGGAGEQYF,TGCGCCAGCAGCCAAGGGCCCTTTGGGGGAGCGGGCGAGCAGTACTTC,-,TRBJ2-7,16,TRBV4-1,once
CASRSPSGRGDEQFF,TGTGCCAGCAGGTCCCCTAGCGGGAGAGGAGATGAGCAGTTCTTC,TRBD2,TRBJ2-1,15,TRBV5-6,-
CASLISQGRSGNTIYF,TGTGCCAGCCTTATCTCACAGGGGCGCTCTGGAAACACCATATATTTT,TRBD1,TRBJ1-3,16,TRBV19,-
CASSQDLGESYSARRDQAFF,TGCGCCAGCAGCCAAGATTTAGGAGAGTCCTATAGTGCCAGACGAGACCAAGCTTTCTTT,-,TRBJ1-1,20,TRBV4-3,-
CAISGGQGSNQPQHF,TGTGCCATCAGTGGGGGACAGGGGAGCAATCAGCCCCAGCATTTT,TRBD1,TRBJ1-5,15,TRBV10-3,-
CASSYSTGIEQYF,TGTGCCAGCAGTTACTCGACAGGGATCGAGCAGTACTTC,TRBD1,TRBJ2-7,13,TRBV6-5,-
CASSLRLAVDNEQFF,TGTGCCAGCAGCTTAAGACTAGCGGTCGACAATGAGCAGTTCTTC,TRBD2,TRBJ2-1,15,TRBV13,-
CASGGNEQFF,TGTGCCAGCGGAGGCAATGAGCAGTTCTTC,-,TRBJ2-1,10,TRBV9,-
CAISDLTSGRTDTQYF,TGTGCCATCAGTGACCTGACTAGCGGACGCACAGATACGCAGTATTTT,TRBD2,TRBJ2-3,16,TRBV10-3,few
CASSLLAVGRPGELFF,TGCGCCAGCAGCCTCCTAGCGGTCGGTCGGCCCGGGGAGCTGTTTTTT,TRBD2,TRBJ2-2,16,TRBV4-1,-
CASSLGAMGPQHF,TGTGCCAGCAGCTTGGGGGCCATGGGGCCCCAGCATTTT,-,TRBJ1-5,13,TRBV7-6,-
CASSPLAGGSYEQYF,TGCGCCAGCAGCCCCTTAGCGGGAGGGTCCTACGAGCAGTACTTC,TRBD2,TRBJ2-7,15,TRBV5-1,once
CASSELVPDGGSGANVLTF,TGTGCCAGCAGTGAACTGGTCCCGGACGGGGGATCTGGGGCCAACGTCCTGACTTTC,-,TRBJ2-6,19,TRBV2,-
CASSRSVNTEAFF,TGTGCCAGCAGTCGGTCGGTGAACACTGAAGCTTTCTTT,-,TRBJ1-1,13,TRBV6-5,-
CASSRQDRTDTQYF,TGTGCCAGCTCACGACAGGACAGGACAGATACGCAGTATTTT,TRBD1,TRBJ2-3,14,TRBV18,-
CASSPVDRLNTEAFF,TGTGCCAGCAGCCCGGTCGACAGGTTAAACACTGAAGCTTTCTTT,-,TRBJ1-1,15,TRBV13,-
CASSLVAVPSTDTQYF,TGTGCCAGCAGCTTAGTTGCGGTCCCTAGCACAGATACGCAGTATTTT,-,TRBJ2-3,16,TRBV7-2,-
CASSQSGRQGLWDF,TGCGCCAGCAGTCAATCAGGGAGACAGGGGCTATGGGACTTC,TRBD1,TRBJ2-5,14,TRBV23-1,-
CASSYEGTTEAFF,TGTGCCAGCAGTTACGAGGGTACGACTGAAGCTTTCTTT,-,TRBJ1-1,13,TRBV6-5,-
CASSRRGSMSDTQYF,TGCGCCAGCAGCCGGCGCGGGAGTATGTCAGATACGCAGTATTTT,TRBD2,TRBJ2-3,15,TRBV5-1,-
CASSIKLAGLSYEQYF,TGTGCCAGTAGTATAAAACTAGCGGGGTTAAGCTACGAGCAGTACTTC,TRBD2,TRBJ2-7,16,TRBV19,few
CASSLVGGVSNQPQHF,TGTGCCAGCAGCTTAGTCGGGGGGGTTAGCAATCAGCCCCAGCATTTT,-,TRBJ1-5,16,TRBV7-8,-
CASSETRGLSNQPQHF,TGTGCCAGCAGTGAAACCAGGGGTCTGAGCAATCAGCCCCAGCATTTT,-,TRBJ1-5,16,TRBV6-1,once
CASSQYGSGSYEQYF,TGCGCCAGCAGCCAATACGGTAGCGGGAGCTACGAGCAGTACTTC,TRBD2,TRBJ2-7,15,TRBV4-1,few
CASRGGYQETQYF,TGTGCCAGCAGGGGAGGGTACCAAGAGACCCAGTACTTC,TRBD2,TRBJ2-5,13,TRBV27,-
CASSGGYNEQFF,TGTGCCTCTAGCGGGGGGTACAATGAGCAGTTCTTC,TRBD2,TRBJ2-1,12,TRBV30,-
CASSLVGLANTGELFF,TGCGCCAGCAGCTTGGTCGGACTCGCGAACACCGGGGAGCTGTTTTTT,-,TRBJ2-2,16,TRBV5-1,-
CAISRGLTYEQYF,TGTGCCATCAGCAGGGGGCTGACCTACGAGCAGTACTTC,TRBD1,TRBJ2-7,13,TRBV10-3,once
CASSLLVYEQYF,TGTGCCAGCAGTCTTCTAGTCTACGAGCAGTACTTC,-,TRBJ2-7,12,TRBV2,-
CASSYSVPGQNEKLFF,TGTGCCAGCAGTTACTCAGTCCCGGGACAGAATGAAAAACTGTTTTTT,TRBD1,TRBJ1-4,16,TRBV6-6,-
CASSSLGGSGNTGELFF,TGTGCCAGCAGTTCACTCGGAGGTAGCGGGAACACCGGGGAGCTGTTTTTT,-,TRBJ2-2,17,TRBV27,once
CASSGGLAGEGTQYF,TGTGCCAGCAGCGGCGGACTAGCGGGAGAGGGGACCCAGTACTTC,TRBD2,TRBJ2-5,15,TRBV9,-
CASSSLLAGDSRSYNEQFF,TGTGCCAGCAGCTCCCTGTTAGCGGGAGACAGCCGCTCCTACAATGAGCAGTTCTTC,-,TRBJ2-1,19,TRBV21-1,-
CASSPRGSGAYNEQFF,TGTGCCAGCAGCCCCAGAGGGTCAGGGGCCTACAATGAGCAGTTCTTC,-,TRBJ2-1,16,TRBV7-9,-
CASFGGNTEAFF,TGTGCCAGCTTCGGGGGAAACACTGAAGCTTTCTTT,-,TRBJ1-1,12,TRBV18,-
CAWSQIRGQPFSGNTIYF,TGTGCCTGGAGTCAGATACGGGGACAGCCTTTCTCTGGAAACACCATATATTTT,TRBD1,TRBJ1-3,18,TRBV30,-
CASSLGPGQSYEQYF,TGCGCCAGCAGCTTGGGTCCGGGACAGTCCTACGAGCAGTACTTC,TRBD1,TRBJ2-7,15,TRBV5-1,-
CASSLEWEGTRNTEAFF,TGTGCCAGCAGCTTAGAGTGGGAGGGGACGCGAAACACTGAAGCTTTCTTT,-,TRBJ1-1,17,TRBV7-9,few
CASSQSSGGYGGELFF,TGCGCCAGCAGTCAATCTAGCGGTGGATACGGCGGGGAGCTGTTTTTT,-,TRBJ2-2,16,TRBV23-1,-
CASSLALQGSGGYTF,TGTGCCAGCAGCTTAGCGCTGCAGGGGTCTGGGGGCTACACCTTC,-,TRBJ1-2,15,TRBV7-2,-